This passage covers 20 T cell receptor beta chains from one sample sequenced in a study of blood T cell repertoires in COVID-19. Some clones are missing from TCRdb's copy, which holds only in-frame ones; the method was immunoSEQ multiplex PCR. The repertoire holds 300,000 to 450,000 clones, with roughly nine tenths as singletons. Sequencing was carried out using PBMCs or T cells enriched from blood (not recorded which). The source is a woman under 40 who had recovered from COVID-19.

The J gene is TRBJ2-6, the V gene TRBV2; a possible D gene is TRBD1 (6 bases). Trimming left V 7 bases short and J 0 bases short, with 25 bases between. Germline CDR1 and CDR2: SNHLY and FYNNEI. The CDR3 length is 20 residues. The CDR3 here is CASIVTLTGINYSGANVLTF. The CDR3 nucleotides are TGTGCCAGCATCGTAACCCTCACAGGGATAAACTACTCTGGGGCCAACGTCCTGACTTTC.

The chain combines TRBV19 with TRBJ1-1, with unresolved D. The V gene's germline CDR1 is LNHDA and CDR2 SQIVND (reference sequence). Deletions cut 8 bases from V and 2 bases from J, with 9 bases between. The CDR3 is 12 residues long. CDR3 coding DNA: TGTGCCAGTCGAGGGCGCAACACTGAAGCTTTCTTT. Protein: CASRGRNTEAFF.

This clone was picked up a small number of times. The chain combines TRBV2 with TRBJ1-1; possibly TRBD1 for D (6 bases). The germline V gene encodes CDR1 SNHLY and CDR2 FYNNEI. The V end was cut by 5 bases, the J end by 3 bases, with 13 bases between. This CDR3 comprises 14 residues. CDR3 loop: CASSLQGRDTEAFF. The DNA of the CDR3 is TGTGCCAGCAGTCTACAGGGTAGGGACACTGAAGCTTTCTTT.

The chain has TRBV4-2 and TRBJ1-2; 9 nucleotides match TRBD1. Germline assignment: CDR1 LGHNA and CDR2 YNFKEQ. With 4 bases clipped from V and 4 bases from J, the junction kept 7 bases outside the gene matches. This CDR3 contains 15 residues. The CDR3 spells CASSPSGTGTYGYTF. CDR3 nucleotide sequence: TGTGCCAGCAGCCCATCCGGGACAGGGACCTATGGCTACACCTTC.

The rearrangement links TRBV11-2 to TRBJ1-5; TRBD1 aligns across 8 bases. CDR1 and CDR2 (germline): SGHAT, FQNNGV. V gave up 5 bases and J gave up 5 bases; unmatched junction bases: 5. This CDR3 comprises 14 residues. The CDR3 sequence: CASSPDRGHQPQHF. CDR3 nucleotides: TGTGCCAGCAGCCCAGACAGGGGACATCAGCCCCAGCATTTT.

This chain's CDR3 is CASSQDIGGGTDTQYF. The CDR3 DNA reads TGTGCCAGCAGCCAAGATATAGGGGGCGGCACAGATACGCAGTATTTT. The chain recombines TRBV14 with TRBJ2-3, with 7 bases aligning to TRBD1. The CDR3 runs to 16 residues. In germline, CDR1 is SGHDN, CDR2 FVKESK. With 0 bases clipped from V and 1 base from J, the junction kept 4 bases outside the gene matches. The full variable domain, completed using reference TRBV14 and TRBJ2-3, is EAGVTQFPSHSVIEKGQTVTLRCDPISGHDNLYWYRRVMGKEIKFLLHFVKESKQDESGMPNNRFLAERTGGTYSTLKVQPAELEDSGVYFCASSQDIGGGTDTQYFGPGTRLTVL.

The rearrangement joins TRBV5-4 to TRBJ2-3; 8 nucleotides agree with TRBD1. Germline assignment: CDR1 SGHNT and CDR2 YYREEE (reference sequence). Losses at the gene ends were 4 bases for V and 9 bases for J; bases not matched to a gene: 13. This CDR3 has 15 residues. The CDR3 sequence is CASSPSGQGLRTQYF. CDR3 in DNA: TGTGCCAGCAGCCCCTCAGGACAGGGTCTTAGAACGCAGTATTTT.

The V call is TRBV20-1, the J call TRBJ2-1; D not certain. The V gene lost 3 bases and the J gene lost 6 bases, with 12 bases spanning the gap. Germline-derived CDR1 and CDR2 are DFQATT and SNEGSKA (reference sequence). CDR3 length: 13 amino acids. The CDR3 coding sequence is TGCAGTGCTAGTCACGGTACGGTCAATGAGCAGTTCTTC. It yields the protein CSASHGTVNEQFF.

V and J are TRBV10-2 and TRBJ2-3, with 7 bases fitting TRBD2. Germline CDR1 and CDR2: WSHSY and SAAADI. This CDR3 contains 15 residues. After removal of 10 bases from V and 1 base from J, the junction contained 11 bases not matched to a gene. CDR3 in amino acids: CATTPPGGGTDTQYF. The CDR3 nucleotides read TGCGCCACAACCCCGCCGGGGGGAGGCACAGATACGCAGTATTTT.

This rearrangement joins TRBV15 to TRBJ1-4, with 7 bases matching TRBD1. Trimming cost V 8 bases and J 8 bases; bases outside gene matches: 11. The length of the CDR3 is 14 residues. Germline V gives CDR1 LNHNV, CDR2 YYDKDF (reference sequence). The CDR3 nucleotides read TGTGCCACCTCCCTGGGACAGTTAAACGAAAAACTGTTTTTT. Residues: CATSLGQLNEKLFF.

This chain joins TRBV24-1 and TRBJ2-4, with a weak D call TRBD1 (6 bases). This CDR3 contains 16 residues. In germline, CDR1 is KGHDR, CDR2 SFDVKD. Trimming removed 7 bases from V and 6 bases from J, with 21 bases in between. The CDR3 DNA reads TGTGCCACCAGAGACCCCCAGGACAGTCGCCTAAACATTCAGTACTTC. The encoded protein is CATRDPQDSRLNIQYF.

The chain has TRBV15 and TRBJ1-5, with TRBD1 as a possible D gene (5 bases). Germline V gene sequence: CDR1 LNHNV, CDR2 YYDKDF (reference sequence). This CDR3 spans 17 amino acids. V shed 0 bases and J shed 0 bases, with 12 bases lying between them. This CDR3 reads CATSRDLRVDSNQPQHF. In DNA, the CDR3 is TGTGCCACCAGCAGAGATCTCAGGGTGGATAGCAATCAGCCCCAGCATTTT.

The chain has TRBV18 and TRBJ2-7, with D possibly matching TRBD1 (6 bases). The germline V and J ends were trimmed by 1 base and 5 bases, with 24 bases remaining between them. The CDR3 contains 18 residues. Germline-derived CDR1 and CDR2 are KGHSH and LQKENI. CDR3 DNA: TGTGCCAGCTCACCACGCTCGAGCCTCAGGGGCGAAGGGGACGAGCAGTACTTC. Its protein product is CASSPRSSLRGEGDEQYF.

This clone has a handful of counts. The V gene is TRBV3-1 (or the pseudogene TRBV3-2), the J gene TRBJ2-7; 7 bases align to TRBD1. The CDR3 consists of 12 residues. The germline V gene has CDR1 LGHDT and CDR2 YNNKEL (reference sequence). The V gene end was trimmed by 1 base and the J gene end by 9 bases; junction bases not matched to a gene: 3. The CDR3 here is CASSQVGQPQYF. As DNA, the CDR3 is TGTGCCAGCAGCCAAGTGGGACAGCCGCAGTACTTC.

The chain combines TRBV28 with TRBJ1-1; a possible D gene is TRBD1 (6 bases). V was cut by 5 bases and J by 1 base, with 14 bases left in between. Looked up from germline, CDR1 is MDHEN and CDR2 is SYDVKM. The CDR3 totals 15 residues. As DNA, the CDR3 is TGTGCCAGCAGTGAATCAGGGGCTTCGAACACTGAAGCTTTCTTT. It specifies CASSESGASNTEAFF.

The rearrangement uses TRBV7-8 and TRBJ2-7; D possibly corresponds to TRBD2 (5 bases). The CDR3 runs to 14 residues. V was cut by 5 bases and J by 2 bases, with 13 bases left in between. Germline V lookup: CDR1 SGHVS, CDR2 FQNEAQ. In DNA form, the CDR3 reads TGTGCCAGCAGCCCATCCGAGGGTACCTACGAGCAGTACTTC. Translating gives CASSPSEGTYEQYF.

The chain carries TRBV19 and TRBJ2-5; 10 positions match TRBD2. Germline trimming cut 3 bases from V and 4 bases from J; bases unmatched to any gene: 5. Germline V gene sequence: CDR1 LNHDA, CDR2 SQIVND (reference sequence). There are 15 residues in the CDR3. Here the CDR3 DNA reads TGTGCCAGTAGTATCCAGCGGGGGGGCGGAGAGACCCAGTACTTC. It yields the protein CASSIQRGGGETQYF.

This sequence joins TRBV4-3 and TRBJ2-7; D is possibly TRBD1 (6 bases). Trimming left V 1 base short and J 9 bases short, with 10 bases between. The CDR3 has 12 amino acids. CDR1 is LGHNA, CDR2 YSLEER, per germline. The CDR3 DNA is TGCGCCAGCAGCCAAGTCACAGGGACGCAGTACTTC. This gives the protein CASSQVTGTQYF.

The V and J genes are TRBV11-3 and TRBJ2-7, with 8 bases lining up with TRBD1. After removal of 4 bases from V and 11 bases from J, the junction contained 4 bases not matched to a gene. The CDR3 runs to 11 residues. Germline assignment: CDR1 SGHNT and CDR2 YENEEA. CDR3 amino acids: CASSSGQGEYF. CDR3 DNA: TGTGCCAGCAGCTCCGGACAGGGCGAGTACTTC.

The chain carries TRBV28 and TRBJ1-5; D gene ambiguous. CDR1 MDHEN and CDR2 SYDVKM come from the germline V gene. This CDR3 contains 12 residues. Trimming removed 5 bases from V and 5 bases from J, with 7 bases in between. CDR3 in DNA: TGTGCCAGCAGTCCCGAGGATCAGCCCCAGCATTTT. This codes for CASSPEDQPQHF.